The text below deals with one T cell receptor beta chain. Its specificity is unknown. The data were taken from a study of cytomegalovirus exposure and HLA in healthy donors. About the study: An earlier analysis identified 120 million or so unique TCR beta sequences in about 180 million T cells. The early release's HLA-typed donors yielded tens of millions of unique TCRs. Across more than 350 genotyped donors, roughly 85% landed in the Caucasian-associated ancestry cluster.

The CDR3 totals 19 residues. Per the germline V gene, CDR1 is MDHEN and CDR2 is SYDVKM. The V segment lost 6 bases and the J segment 12 bases; nucleotides outside the gene matches: 25. The study ran its PCR with 60 Vbeta and 13 Jbeta primers. TCRdb keeps only in-frame clones here, not all; method: immunoSEQ multiplex PCR. The sample has about 96,000 clones. Points from the study as a whole: Researchers counted some 150 TCR beta chains as cytomegalovirus-associated.

Sequencing was performed on PBMCs. The sequence came from a woman aged 25 to 39 in good health and CMV-seronegative. J is TRBJ2-7 and V is TRBV28; 14 bases map to TRBD2. The CDR3 sequence is CASSSPLAEVGTSGRGRYF. CDR3 DNA: TGTGCCAGCAGCTCCCCTCTAGCGGAGGTGGGGACTAGCGGGAGAGGTCGGTACTTC.